The 2 T cell receptor beta chains reported below all come from one sample, sequenced in a study of CD8 T cells in Susac syndrome. RNA totalling roughly 0.5 to 1 ug underwent reverse transcription with random hexamers. TCRdb redid the calling of the immunoSEQ multiplex PCR reads with MiXCR, one entry per CDR3 protein. The table lists 200,000 to 250,000 distinct CDR3 sequences, roughly nine tenths of them singletons. Sequencing was performed on CD8+ T cells from PBMCs. The receptors were sampled from a human donor with multiple sclerosis.

The chain employs TRBV27 and TRBJ2-5; a possible D gene is TRBD1 (5 bases). This CDR3 comprises 15 residues. V was trimmed by 5 bases and J by 7 bases, leaving 20 bases between them. Germline loops: CDR1 MNHEY, CDR2 SMNVEV (reference sequence). The CDR3: CASSPWTGHRGTQYF. CDR3 in DNA: TGTGCCAGCAGTCCCTGGACGGGTCATAGGGGGACCCAGTACTTC.

V gene TRBV7-3 combines with J gene TRBJ1-1; maybe TRBD1 (6 bases). Per the germline V gene, CDR1 is SGHTA and CDR2 is FQGTGA. This CDR3 has 14 residues. V was cut by 5 bases and J by 4 bases, with 14 bases left in between. DNA of the CDR3: TGTGCCAGCAGCAAACTACAGGGCCCCACTGAAGCTTTCTTT. This translates into CASSKLQGPTEAFF.